The 21 T cell receptor beta chains below all came from one sample that was sequenced in a study of cytomegalovirus exposure and HLA in healthy donors. Use of 60 Vbeta and 13 Jbeta primers characterized the PCR. Sequenced by immunoSEQ multiplex PCR; TCRdb stores in-frame clones only, minus some. This sample carries 150,000 to 200,000 clones, 79% of them seen once, and the ten largest clones take less than 2.5%. The sequenced sample consisted of PBMCs. The origin of the receptors is a woman aged 45-60 years in good health and CMV-seronegative.

Note on this clone: Within the sample, other DNA sequences also encode this same CDR3. V gene TRBV2 combines with J gene TRBJ1-5; TRBD1 might be the D (5 bases). There are 13 residues in the CDR3. V lost 0 bases, J lost 6 bases, and 6 bases lay in between. Germline-derived CDR1 and CDR2 are SNHLY and FYNNEI. CDR3 bases: TGTGCCAGCAGTGAAGCCAGGGCTCAGCCCCAGCATTTT. It specifies CASSEARAQPQHF.

The chain uses TRBV2 and TRBJ2-1; 9 bases are shared with TRBD2. Looked up from germline, CDR1 is SNHLY and CDR2 is FYNNEI. J gave up 8 bases and V 6 bases, and 11 bases lay outside the gene matches. The CDR3 loop spans 15 amino acids. The CDR3 spells CASRVGRGGIDEQFF. CDR3 DNA sequence: TGTGCCAGCAGGGTTGGGCGGGGGGGCATCGATGAGCAGTTCTTC.

The chain employs TRBV5-1 and TRBJ2-1, with 10 nucleotides matching TRBD1. The V and J ends lost 4 bases and 8 bases, in that order; junction bases with no gene match: 6. The CDR3 has 14 residues. The germline gives CDR1 SGHRS, CDR2 YFSETQ. The CDR3: CASSGGTGVHEQFF. The CDR3 region has the DNA TGCGCCAGCAGCGGCGGGACAGGGGTGCATGAGCAGTTCTTC.

The V call is TRBV9, the J call TRBJ2-3; D gene unclear. This CDR3 spans 15 amino acids. Germline V lookup: CDR1 SGDLS, CDR2 YYNGEE. V dropped 0 bases and J dropped 0 bases, with 8 bases sitting between them. CDR3 nucleotide sequence: TGTGCCAGCAGCGTAGAGCCGCGAAGCACAGATACGCAGTATTTT. Its protein is CASSVEPRSTDTQYF.

A few counts support this clone. V is TRBV11-2 and J is TRBJ1-2; D is possibly TRBD1 (6 bases). CDR1 is SGHAT, CDR2 FQNNGV, per germline. Trimming took off 5 bases at V and 8 bases at J, with 15 bases between the two ends. The CDR3 covers 13 residues. The CDR3 here is CASSQGTTGGYTF. In DNA form, the CDR3 reads TGTGCCAGCAGCCAGGGGACCACGGGAGGCTACACCTTC.

The chain has TRBV23-1 and TRBJ2-5; 7 bases match TRBD2. The J call could be wrong; TRBJ2-7 is a better fit for the DNA end. TRBV23-1 is reported as an ORF; its role is uncertain. This CDR3 contains 15 residues. CDR3 protein: CASSHPAGPPYEQYF. The CDR3 region has the DNA TGCGCCAGCAGTCATCCAGCGGGACCTCCCTACGAGCAGTACTTC.

The genes are TRBV9 and TRBJ2-7, with TRBD1 as a possible D gene (5 bases). Trimming took off 0 bases at V and 5 bases at J, with 12 bases between the two ends. This CDR3 has 14 amino acids. Germline assignment: CDR1 SGDLS and CDR2 YYNGEE. This CDR3 reads CASSVGGISNEQYF. The CDR3 nucleotides are TGTGCCAGCAGCGTAGGGGGCATTTCGAACGAGCAGTACTTC.

J is TRBJ2-7 and V is TRBV7-8; D is unclear. The germline CDR1 and CDR2 sequences are SGHVS and FQNEAQ. V lost 0 bases and J lost 7, with 10 bases in between. This CDR3 contains 13 residues. The chain's CDR3 is CASSLATTGEQYF. In DNA, the CDR3 is TGTGCCAGCAGCTTAGCGACAACTGGGGAGCAGTACTTC.

This clone was detected only a few times. The chain carries TRBV2 and TRBJ1-4; 8 nucleotides align to TRBD1. J lost 5 bases, V lost 11 bases, and 7 bases had no gene match. Germline assignment: CDR1 SNHLY and CDR2 FYNNEI. The CDR3 extends over 13 amino acids. DNA for the CDR3: TGTGCCGGGCGACAGGGGAGGAATGAAAAACTGTTTTTT. Encoded protein: CAGRQGRNEKLFF.

V and J are TRBV7-2 and TRBJ2-1, with a possible D match to TRBD1 (6 bases). The V gene lost 5 bases and the J gene lost 0 bases, with 11 bases spanning the gap. The CDR3 has 15 amino acids. CDR1 and CDR2 (germline): SGHTA, FQGNSA. The CDR3 nucleotides are TGTGCCAGCAGCCTCACAGGGAGCTCCTACAATGAGCAGTTCTTC. Its translation is CASSLTGSSYNEQFF.

This sequence joins TRBV19 and TRBJ2-7, with D possibly being TRBD1 (6 bases). The CDR3 runs 13 residues. V lost 3 bases and J lost 0, with 6 bases in between. Germline values: CDR1 LNHDA, CDR2 SQIVND (reference sequence). The CDR3 DNA reads as TGTGCCAGTAGTATGGACAGCTCCTACGAGCAGTACTTC. It yields the protein CASSMDSSYEQYF.

The gene calls are TRBV27 and TRBJ2-7; 7 nucleotides align to TRBD1. The CDR3 loop spans 16 amino acids. From germline, CDR1 is MNHEY and CDR2 SMNVEV (reference sequence). Trimming cost V 5 bases and J 5 bases; bases outside gene matches: 15. The CDR3 reads CASSRTQGTGKHEQYF. The CDR3 coding sequence is TGTGCCAGCAGTCGCACACAGGGGACGGGGAAACACGAGCAGTACTTC.

This clone has more than one count but fewer than ten. The CDR3 protein is CASSRDRGSGNTIYF. For the CDR3, the DNA is TGTGCCAGCAGCCGGGACAGGGGATCGGGAAACACCATATATTTT. This rearrangement joins TRBV13 to TRBJ1-3; TRBD1 agrees at 10 bases. J lost 4 bases, V lost 5 bases, and 5 bases had no gene match. Germline CDR1 is PRHDT and CDR2 is FYEKMQ (reference sequence). The CDR3 contains 15 residues.

The V and J genes are TRBV6-1 and TRBJ1-2; D is perhaps TRBD1 (6 bases). V was trimmed by 6 bases and J by 2 bases, leaving 10 bases between them. This CDR3 spans 13 amino acids. Germline V gene data show CDR1 as MNHNS and CDR2 as SASEGT. The CDR3 loop is CASSQTGNYGYTF. CDR3 coding DNA: TGTGCCAGCAGCCAGACAGGAAACTATGGCTACACCTTC.

This sequence joins TRBV6-5 and TRBJ1-6; D perhaps matches TRBD1 (5 bases). Trimming took off 2 bases at V and 6 bases at J, with 14 bases between the two ends. CDR3 length: 16 residues. Germline V CDR1 and CDR2: MNHEY, SVGAGI. CDR3 nucleotide sequence: TGTGCCAGCAGTTACGTCCAGGCAGGGCGTAATTCACCCCTCCACTTT. This translates into CASSYVQAGRNSPLHF.

This clone has just one count. V gene TRBV7-2 combines with J gene TRBJ2-5; D may be TRBD1 (6 bases). The CDR3 consists of 14 residues. Deletions cut 5 bases from V and 2 bases from J, with 12 bases between. Germline lookup yields CDR1 SGHTA and CDR2 FQGNSA. This CDR3 reads CASSQSGQQETQYF. CDR3 bases: TGTGCCAGCAGCCAATCAGGACAGCAAGAGACCCAGTACTTC. The full variable domain, its missing parts supplied by reference TRBV7-2 and TRBJ2-5, is GAGVSQSPSNKVTEKGKDVELRCDPISGHTALYWYRQSLGQGLEFLIYFQGNSAPDKSGLPSDRFSAERTGGSVSTLTIQRTQQEDSAVYLCASSQSGQQETQYFGPGTRLLVL.

The rearrangement links TRBV27 to TRBJ1-1; D ambiguous. The V gene lost 6 bases and the J gene lost 10 bases, with 18 bases spanning the gap. The CDR3 loop spans 13 amino acids. Germline values: CDR1 MNHEY, CDR2 SMNVEV (reference sequence). The CDR3 nucleotides read TGTGCCAGCAGCACCGCCGCCCCCCGGAGAGCTTTCTTT. Its protein is CASSTAAPRRAFF.

The genes are TRBV6-6 and TRBJ1-1; TRBD1 aligns across 8 bases. Looked up from germline, CDR1 is MNHNY and CDR2 is SVGAGI (reference sequence). CDR3 length: 14 residues. V shed 6 bases, J shed 0 bases, and the junction held 3 bases outside the gene matches. CDR3 DNA sequence: TGTGCCAGCAGCGACAGGGGAATGAACACTGAAGCTTTCTTT. Translation gives CASSDRGMNTEAFF.

This clone was counted a single time. V is TRBV5-8 and J is TRBJ1-4; a possible D gene is TRBD1 (6 bases). Per the germline V gene, CDR1 is SGHTS and CDR2 is YDEGEE. Trimming pared 4 bases from V and 4 bases from J, leaving 14 bases between. CDR3 size: 15 residues. The DNA for the CDR3 is TGTGCCAGCAGCCACCAACAGGGTATTAATGAAAAACTGTTTTTT. It specifies CASSHQQGINEKLFF.

This clone turned up a few times. V usage is TRBV6-1 and J usage is TRBJ2-7; TRBD2 matches at 8 bases. CDR3 length: 12 amino acids. The germline gives CDR1 MNHNS, CDR2 SASEGT. With V trimmed by 7 bases and J by 6 bases, 5 bases remained unmatched. The CDR3 bases are TGTGCCAGCACCGGGGGGGGACGCGAGCAGTACTTC. The encoded protein is CASTGGGREQYF.

The V call is TRBV7-2, the J call TRBJ2-7; TRBD2 agrees at 13 bases. Germline loops: CDR1 SGHTA, CDR2 FQGNSA. The CDR3 spans 15 residues. Unmatched junction bases numbered 7, after V lost 5 bases and J lost 6 bases. CDR3: CASSDHGLAGVEQYF. In nucleotides, the CDR3 is TGTGCCAGCAGCGACCATGGACTAGCGGGGGTCGAGCAGTACTTC. The full variable domain, completed using reference TRBV7-2 and TRBJ2-7, is GAGVSQSPSNKVTEKGKDVELRCDPISGHTALYWYRQSLGQGLEFLIYFQGNSAPDKSGLPSDRFSAERTGGSVSTLTIQRTQQEDSAVYLCASSDHGLAGVEQYFGPGTRLTVT.